This entry features one T cell receptor (beta chain) sequence. Its cognate antigen is unknown. The data are from a study of cytomegalovirus exposure and HLA in healthy donors. Regarding the study as a whole: Beyond CMV serostatus, there was no information to go on about immune exposure. Most subjects had HLA-A and HLA-B alleles reportedly predicted accurately by TCR beta sequences. In a later analysis, compared with equally common non-associated chains, HLA-associated beta chains were more expanded. TCR beta chain V- and J-gene trimming was linked, in a later analysis, to a missense variant in DCLRE1C.

The CDR3 is made up of 15 amino acids. V was cut by 1 base and J by 1 base, with 11 bases left in between. CDR1 is SGHTA and CDR2 is FQGNSA in the germline V gene. With 60 Vbeta and 13 Jbeta primers, the PCR was carried out. Produced via immunoSEQ multiplex PCR; TCRdb's table is partial and in-frame only. This sample has about 130,000 clones; roughly 79% occur once, and the top ten carry around 1.8%. Material for sequencing was PBMCs. This receptor was obtained from a woman between 45 and 60 years old in good health and CMV-seronegative. This chain connects TRBV7-2 to TRBJ2-7; D is possibly TRBD2 (6 bases). This CDR3 reads CASSLETRGSYEQYV. The DNA for the CDR3 is TGTGCCAGCAGCTTAGAAACTCGGGGGTCCTACGAGCAGTACGTC.